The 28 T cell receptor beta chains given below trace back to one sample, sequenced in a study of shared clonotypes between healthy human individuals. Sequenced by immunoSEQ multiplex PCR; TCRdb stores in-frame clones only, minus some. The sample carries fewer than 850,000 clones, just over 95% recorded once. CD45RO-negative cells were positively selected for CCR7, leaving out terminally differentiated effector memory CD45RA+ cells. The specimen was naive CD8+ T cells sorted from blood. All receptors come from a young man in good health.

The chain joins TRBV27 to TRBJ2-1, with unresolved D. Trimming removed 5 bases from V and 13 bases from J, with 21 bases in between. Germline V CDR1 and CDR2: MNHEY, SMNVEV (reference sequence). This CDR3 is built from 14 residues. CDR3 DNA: TGTGCCAGCAGTCCAACACTTGGACCCGTGAGTCAGTTCTTC. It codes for CASSPTLGPVSQFF.

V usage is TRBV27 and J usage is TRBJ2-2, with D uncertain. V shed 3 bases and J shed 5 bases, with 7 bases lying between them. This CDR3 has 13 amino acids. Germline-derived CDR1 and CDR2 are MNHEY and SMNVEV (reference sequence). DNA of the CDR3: TGTGCCAGCAGTTTTCTGGCTACCGGGGAGCTGTTTTTT. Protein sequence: CASSFLATGELFF.

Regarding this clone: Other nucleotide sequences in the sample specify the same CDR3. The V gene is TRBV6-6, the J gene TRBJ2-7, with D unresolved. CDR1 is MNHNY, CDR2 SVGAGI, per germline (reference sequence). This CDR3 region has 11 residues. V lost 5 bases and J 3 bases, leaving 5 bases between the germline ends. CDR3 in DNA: TGTGCCAGCAGTCACAGCTACGAGCAGTACTTC. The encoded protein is CASSHSYEQYF.

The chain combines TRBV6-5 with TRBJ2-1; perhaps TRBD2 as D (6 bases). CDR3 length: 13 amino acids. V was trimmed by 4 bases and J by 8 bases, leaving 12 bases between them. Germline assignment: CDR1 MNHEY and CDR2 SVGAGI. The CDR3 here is CASSLTSNDEQFF. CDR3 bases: TGTGCCAGCAGTTTGACTAGTAACGATGAGCAGTTCTTC.

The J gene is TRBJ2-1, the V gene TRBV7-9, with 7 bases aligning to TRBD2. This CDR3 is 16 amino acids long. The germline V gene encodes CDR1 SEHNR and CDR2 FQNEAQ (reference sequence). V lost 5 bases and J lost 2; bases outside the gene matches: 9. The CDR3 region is CASSPAEGRAYNEQFF. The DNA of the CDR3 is TGTGCCAGCAGCCCGGCTGAGGGGAGGGCCTACAATGAGCAGTTCTTC.

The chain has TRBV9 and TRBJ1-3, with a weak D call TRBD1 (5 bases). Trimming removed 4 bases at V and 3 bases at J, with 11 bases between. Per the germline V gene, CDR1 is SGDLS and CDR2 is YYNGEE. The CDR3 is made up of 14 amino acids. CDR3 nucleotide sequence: TGTGCCAGCAGCCCGGGACTTCTTGGAAACACCATATATTTT. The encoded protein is CASSPGLLGNTIYF.

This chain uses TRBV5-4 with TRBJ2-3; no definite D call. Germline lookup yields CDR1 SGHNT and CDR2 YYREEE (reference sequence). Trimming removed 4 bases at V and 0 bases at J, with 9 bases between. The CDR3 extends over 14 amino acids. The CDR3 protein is CASSPLGSTDTQYF. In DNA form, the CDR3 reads TGTGCCAGCAGCCCACTCGGTAGCACAGATACGCAGTATTTT.

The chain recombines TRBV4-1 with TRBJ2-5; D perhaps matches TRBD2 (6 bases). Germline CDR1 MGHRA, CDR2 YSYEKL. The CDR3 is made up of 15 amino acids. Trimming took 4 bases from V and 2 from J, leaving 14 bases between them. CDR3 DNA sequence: TGCGCCAGCAGCCGGTATTTAGCGGAGCAAGAGACCCAGTACTTC. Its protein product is CASSRYLAEQETQYF.

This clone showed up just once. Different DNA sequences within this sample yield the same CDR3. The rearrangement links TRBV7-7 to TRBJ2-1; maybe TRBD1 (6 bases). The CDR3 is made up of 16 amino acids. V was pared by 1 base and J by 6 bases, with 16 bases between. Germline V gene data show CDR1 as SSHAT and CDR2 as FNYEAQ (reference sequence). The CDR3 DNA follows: TGTGCCAGCAGCTTAGGTCCGGCAGGGGCGGGCAATGAGCAGTTCTTC. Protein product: CASSLGPAGAGNEQFF.

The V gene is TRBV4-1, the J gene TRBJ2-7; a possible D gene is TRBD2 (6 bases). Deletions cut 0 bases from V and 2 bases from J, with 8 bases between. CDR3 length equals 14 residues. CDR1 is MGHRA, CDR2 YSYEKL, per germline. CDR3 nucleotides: TGCGCCAGCAGCCAAGAAGGAGGGGCCTACGAGCAGTACTTC. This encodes CASSQEGGAYEQYF.

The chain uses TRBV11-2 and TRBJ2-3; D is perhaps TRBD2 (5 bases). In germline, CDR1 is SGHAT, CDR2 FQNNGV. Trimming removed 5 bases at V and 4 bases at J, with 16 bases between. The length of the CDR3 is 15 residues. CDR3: CASSPPGSWSDTQYF. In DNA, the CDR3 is TGTGCCAGCAGCCCCCCGGGGAGCTGGTCAGATACGCAGTATTTT.

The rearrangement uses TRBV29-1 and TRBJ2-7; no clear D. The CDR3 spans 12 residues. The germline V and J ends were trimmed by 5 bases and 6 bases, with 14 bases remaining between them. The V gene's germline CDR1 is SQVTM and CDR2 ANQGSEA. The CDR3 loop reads CSVSYLNFEQYF. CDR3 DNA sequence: TGCAGCGTTAGTTATTTGAATTTCGAGCAGTACTTC.

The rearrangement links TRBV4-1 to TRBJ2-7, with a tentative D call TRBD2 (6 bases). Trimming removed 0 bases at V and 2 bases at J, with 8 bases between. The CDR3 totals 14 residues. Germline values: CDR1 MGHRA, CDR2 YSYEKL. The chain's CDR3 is CASSQEWGAYEQYF. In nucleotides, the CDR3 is TGCGCCAGCAGCCAAGAGTGGGGGGCCTACGAGCAGTACTTC.

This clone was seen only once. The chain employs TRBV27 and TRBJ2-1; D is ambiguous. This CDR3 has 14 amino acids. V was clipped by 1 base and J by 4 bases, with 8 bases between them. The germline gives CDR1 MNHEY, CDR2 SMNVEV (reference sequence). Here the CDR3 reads CASSLYYGYNEQFF. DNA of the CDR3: TGTGCCAGCAGTTTATACTACGGATACAATGAGCAGTTCTTC.

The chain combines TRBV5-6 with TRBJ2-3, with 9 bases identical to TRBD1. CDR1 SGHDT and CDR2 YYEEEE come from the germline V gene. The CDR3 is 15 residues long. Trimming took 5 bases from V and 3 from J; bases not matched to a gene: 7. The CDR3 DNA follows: TGTGCCAGCAGGCCTCCGGGACAGGGAACAGATACGCAGTATTTT. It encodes CASRPPGQGTDTQYF. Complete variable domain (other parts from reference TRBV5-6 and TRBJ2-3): DAGVTQSPTHLIKTRGQQVTLRCSPKSGHDTVSWYQQALGQGPQFIFQYYEEEERQRGNFPDRFSGHQFPNYSSELNVNALLLGDSALYLCASRPPGQGTDTQYFGPGTRLTVL.

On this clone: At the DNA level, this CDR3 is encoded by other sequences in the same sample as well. The CDR3 loop reads CASSARGEQFF. The CDR3 DNA is TGTGCCAGCAGCGCGAGAGGCGAGCAGTTCTTC. The chain combines TRBV9 with TRBJ2-1; D uncertain. Trimming shortened V by 3 bases and J by 10 bases, and 8 bases separated the two germline ends. The CDR3 totals 11 residues. Germline values: CDR1 SGDLS, CDR2 YYNGEE.

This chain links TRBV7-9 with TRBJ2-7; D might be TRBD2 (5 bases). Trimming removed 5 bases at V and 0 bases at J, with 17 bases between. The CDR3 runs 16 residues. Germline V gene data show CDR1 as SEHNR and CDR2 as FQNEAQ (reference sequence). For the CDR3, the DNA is TGTGCCAGCAGCCATAAGGCAGCGGTCCTCTCCTACGAGCAGTACTTC. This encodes CASSHKAAVLSYEQYF.

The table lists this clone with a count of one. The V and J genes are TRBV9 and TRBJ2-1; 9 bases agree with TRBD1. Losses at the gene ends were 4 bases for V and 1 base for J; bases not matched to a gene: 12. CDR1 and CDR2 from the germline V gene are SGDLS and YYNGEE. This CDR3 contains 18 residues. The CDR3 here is CASSPAGTGHKSYNEQFF. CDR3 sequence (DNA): TGTGCCAGCAGCCCCGCAGGGACAGGGCATAAATCCTACAATGAGCAGTTCTTC.

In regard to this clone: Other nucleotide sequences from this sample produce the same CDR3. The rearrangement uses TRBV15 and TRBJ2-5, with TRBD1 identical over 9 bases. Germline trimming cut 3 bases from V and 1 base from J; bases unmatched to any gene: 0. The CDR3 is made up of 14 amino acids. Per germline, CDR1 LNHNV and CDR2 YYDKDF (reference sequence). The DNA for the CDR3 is TGTGCCACCAGCAGGGACAGGGGCCAAGAGACCCAGTACTTC. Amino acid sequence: CATSRDRGQETQYF. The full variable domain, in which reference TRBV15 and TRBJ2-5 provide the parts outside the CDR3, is DAMVIQNPRYQVTQFGKPVTLSCSQTLNHNVMYWYQQKSSQAPKLLFHYYDKDFNNEADTPDNFQSRRPNTSFCFLDIRSPGLGDTAMYLCATSRDRGQETQYFGPGTRLLVL.

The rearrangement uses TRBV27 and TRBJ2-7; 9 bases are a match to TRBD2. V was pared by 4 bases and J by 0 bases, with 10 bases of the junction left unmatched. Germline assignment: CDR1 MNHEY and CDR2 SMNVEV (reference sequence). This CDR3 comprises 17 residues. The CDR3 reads CASSSDRAGGPSYEQYF. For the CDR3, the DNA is TGTGCCAGCAGTTCCGACCGAGCGGGAGGCCCCTCCTACGAGCAGTACTTC.

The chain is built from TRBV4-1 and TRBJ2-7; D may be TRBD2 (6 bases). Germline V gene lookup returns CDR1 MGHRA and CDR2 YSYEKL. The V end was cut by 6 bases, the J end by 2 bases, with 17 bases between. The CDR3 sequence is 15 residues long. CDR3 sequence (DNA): TGCGCCAGCAGTCCATCCGGGACTCCCGCCTACGAGCAGTACTTC. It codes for CASSPSGTPAYEQYF.

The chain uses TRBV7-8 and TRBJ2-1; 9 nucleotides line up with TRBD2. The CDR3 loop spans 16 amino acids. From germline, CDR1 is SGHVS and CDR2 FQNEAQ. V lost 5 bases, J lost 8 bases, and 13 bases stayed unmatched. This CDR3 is CASSTLAGFPDYEQFF. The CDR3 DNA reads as TGTGCCAGCAGCACACTAGCGGGCTTCCCAGACTATGAGCAGTTCTTC.

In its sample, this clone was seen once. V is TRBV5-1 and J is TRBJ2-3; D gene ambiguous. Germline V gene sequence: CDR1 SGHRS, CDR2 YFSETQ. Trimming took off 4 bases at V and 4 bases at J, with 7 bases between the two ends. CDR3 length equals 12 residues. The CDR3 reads CASSQEADTQYF. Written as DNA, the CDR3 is TGCGCCAGCAGCCAAGAAGCAGATACGCAGTATTTT.

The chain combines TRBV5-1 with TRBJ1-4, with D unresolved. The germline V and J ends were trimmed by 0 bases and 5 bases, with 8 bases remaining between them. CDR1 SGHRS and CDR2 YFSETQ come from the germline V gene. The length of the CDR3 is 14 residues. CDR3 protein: CASSLGSENEKLFF. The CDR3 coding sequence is TGCGCCAGCAGCTTGGGTTCGGAAAATGAAAAACTGTTTTTT.

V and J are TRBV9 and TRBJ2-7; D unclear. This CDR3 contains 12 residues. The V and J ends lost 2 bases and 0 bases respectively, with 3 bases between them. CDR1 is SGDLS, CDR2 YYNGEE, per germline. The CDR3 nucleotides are TGTGCCAGCAGCGTTAACTCCTACGAGCAGTACTTC. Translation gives CASSVNSYEQYF. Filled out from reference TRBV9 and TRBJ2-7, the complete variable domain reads DSGVTQTPKHLITATGQRVTLRCSPRSGDLSVYWYQQSLDQGLQFLIQYYNGEERAKGNILERFSAQQFPDLHSELNLSSLELGDSALYFCASSVNSYEQYFGPGTRLTVT.

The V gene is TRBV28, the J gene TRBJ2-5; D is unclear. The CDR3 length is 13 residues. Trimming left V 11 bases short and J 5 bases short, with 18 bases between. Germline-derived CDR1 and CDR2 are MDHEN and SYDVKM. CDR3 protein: CAERAHGSETQYF. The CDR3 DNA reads TGTGCCGAAAGGGCTCACGGTTCGGAGACCCAGTACTTC.

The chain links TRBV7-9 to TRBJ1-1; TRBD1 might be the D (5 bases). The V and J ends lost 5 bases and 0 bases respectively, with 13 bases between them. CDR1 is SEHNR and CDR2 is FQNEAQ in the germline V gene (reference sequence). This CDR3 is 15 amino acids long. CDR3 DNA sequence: TGTGCCAGCAGCCGAGGGGAGGGTTTGAACACTGAAGCTTTCTTT. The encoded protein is CASSRGEGLNTEAFF.

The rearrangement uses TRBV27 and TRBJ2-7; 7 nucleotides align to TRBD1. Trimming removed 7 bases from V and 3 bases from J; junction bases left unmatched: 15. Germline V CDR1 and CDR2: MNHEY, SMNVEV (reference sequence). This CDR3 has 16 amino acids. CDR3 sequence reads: CASISLGYRGNYEQYF. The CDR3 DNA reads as TGTGCCAGCATCTCCTTGGGGTACAGGGGAAACTACGAGCAGTACTTC.